This TCR beta chain came from a study of blood T cell repertoires in COVID-19. Study in general: Spain, Italy and the United States supplied samples that represented acute and convalescent COVID-19.

TCRdb's table, derived via immunoSEQ multiplex PCR, lists solely in-frame clones and lacks some. In the table there are about 180,000 clones, roughly 85% of which are singletons. Input material: peripheral blood. The TCR originated in a woman in her 70s with acute or convalescent COVID-19.

CDR3 DNA: TGTGCCACCAGCAGAGAACAGGGGGCCGCTTATGGCTACACCTTC. Residues: CATSREQGAAYGYTF. The chain recombines TRBV15 with TRBJ1-2, with TRBD1 matching 9 bases. Losses at the gene ends were 0 bases for V and 5 bases for J; bases not matched to a gene: 4. The CDR3 is 15 amino acids. Germline values: CDR1 LNHNV, CDR2 YYDKDF (reference sequence).